This T cell receptor (beta chain) was sequenced for a study of response to subunit inactivated influenza vaccine. Study results and limitations: Researchers suggested that each seasonal influenza vaccination recruits few new T cells.

TCRdb reanalysed the RT-PCR reads using MiXCR and keeps one entry per CDR3 protein. This repertoire shows 550,000 to 800,000 distinct CDR3 sequences, approximately 15% found once; its top ten account for approximately 7%. The CDR3 is 15 amino acids. The germline CDR1 and CDR2 sequences are SEHNR and FQNEAQ (reference sequence). V lost 1 base and J lost 1, with 10 bases in between. This clonotype came up many times. Its target is unknown. This chain links TRBV7-9 with TRBJ1-1, with D tentatively TRBD1 (5 bases). This receptor was obtained from a man aged 45 to 65 who received an inactivated influenza vaccine. This sample comprised PBMCs from blood, obtained 14 days before vaccination. CDR3 in DNA: TGTGCCAGCAGCTTAGTAACAGGAGGGAACACTGAAGCTTTCTTT. It encodes CASSLVTGGNTEAFF.